A selection of T cell receptor beta chains follows, all from one sample in a study of OX40 agonist ivuxolimab in advanced cancers. Clones were sequenced by immunoSEQ multiplex PCR, and TCRdb holds only the in-frame ones, with some missing. The sample holds around 50,000 clones, 70% to 90% seen once. Sequenced material: CD4+ or CD8+ T cells sorted from blood, taken in a trial of the OX40 agonist ivuxolimab. All receptors come from an adult with an advanced solid tumor such as melanoma, head and neck, liver or kidney cancer. CDR3s include the opening cysteine and the closing phenylalanine or tryptophan. A D gene is named only where the DNA matches it firmly. Clone size is stated in some rows and not others, as once, few, many or a class when expanded.

V	D	size	J	DNA	CDR3
TRBV5-1	TRBD2	.	TRBJ2-4	TGCGCCAGCAGCTTAGCGGGAAGGTTGGACAAAAACATTCAGTACTTC	CASSLAGRLDKNIQYF
TRBV4-1	.	.	TRBJ2-7	TGCGCCAGCAGCCCTGAAGCAAGAGGTGAGCAGTACTTC	CASSPEARGEQYF
TRBV6-6	.	.	TRBJ2-7	TGTGCCAGCAGTCCAGCGGCGCACGAGCAGTACTTC	CASSPAAHEQYF
TRBV19	TRBD1	.	TRBJ1-3	TGTGCCAGTGGAGCAGGGGGCCTAAGCTCTGGAAACACCATATATTTT	CASGAGGLSSGNTIYF
TRBV29-1	.	.	TRBJ2-2	TGCAGCGTTGAAGTTTGGGAGGAGGGGGTAAACGGGGAGCTGTTTTTT	CSVEVWEEGVNGELFF
TRBV27	.	.	TRBJ2-1	TGTGCCAGCACCCCGAGGGGCGCAAGGGGTGAGCAGTTCTTC	CASTPRGARGEQFF
TRBV5-6	TRBD2	.	TRBJ2-5	TGTGCCAGCAGCGACGCCGGGACTAGCGGGAGAATAAGGTTCCAGTACTTC	CASSDAGTSGRIRFQYF
TRBV9	TRBD2	.	TRBJ2-1	TGTGCCAGCAGCGTACGGCTAGCGGTGGACTCCTACAATGAGCAGTTCTTC	CASSVRLAVDSYNEQFF
TRBV6-1	TRBD2	.	TRBJ2-1	TGTGCCAGCAGAAGGGCGGGAGGCACCTACAATGAGCAGTTCTTC	CASRRAGGTYNEQFF
TRBV29-1	TRBD2	.	TRBJ2-1	TGCAGCGTTGAAGGGCGGGAGGGCGCCTACAATGAGCAGTTCTTC	CSVEGREGAYNEQFF
TRBV7-2	.	.	TRBJ1-3	TGTGCCAGCAGCCTTGGCTGGGACATCTGGAATGGAAACACCATATATTTT	CASSLGWDIWNGNTIYF
TRBV10-2	.	.	TRBJ2-5	TGCGCCAGCAGTGAAGATTATCAAGAGACCCAGTACTTC	CASSEDYQETQYF
TRBV6-1	.	.	TRBJ1-1	TGTGCCAGCAGTGAGCCTTCCGGGGGGACTGAAGCTTTCTTT	CASSEPSGGTEAFF
TRBV7-2	.	.	TRBJ1-5	TGTGCCAGCAGCTTAGACGGCGGGCTGGGTCAGCCCCAGCATTTT	CASSLDGGLGQPQHF
TRBV18	.	.	TRBJ2-2	TGTGCCAGCTCACCACCGGACAATCGAGAATGGACCGGGGAGCTGTTTTTT	CASSPPDNREWTGELFF
TRBV28	.	.	TRBJ1-5	TGTGCCAGCAGTTTTTTTAGGACCCACAGAAATCAGCCCCAGCATTTT	CASSFFRTHRNQPQHF
TRBV5-1	TRBD2	.	TRBJ2-7	TGCGCCAGCAGCCTGGGAGGGCTAGACTACGAGCAGTACTTC	CASSLGGLDYEQYF
TRBV14	TRBD1	.	TRBJ1-1	TGTGCCAGCGGAACAGGGGCCCTTCAAGCTTTCTTT	CASGTGALQAFF
TRBV25-1	.	.	TRBJ2-7	TGTGCCAGCAGTAGAGGGCCCCAGGTTCTGTTC	CASSRGPQVLF
TRBV5-4	TRBD1	.	TRBJ2-7	TGTGCCAGCACCCGCACCCCGGGACAGGGGTCCTACGAGCAGTACTTC	CASTRTPGQGSYEQYF
TRBV6-1	.	.	TRBJ2-7	TGTGCCAGCAGTCACGGTTTGAGCGAGCAGTACTTC	CASSHGLSEQYF
TRBV7-9	TRBD1	.	TRBJ1-2	TGTGCCAGCAGCTTAGAATCAGGGGGTAACTATGGCTACACCTTC	CASSLESGGNYGYTF
TRBV5-6	.	.	TRBJ2-3	TGTGCCAGCAGCACGGTGACAGATACGCAGTATTTT	CASSTVTDTQYF
TRBV10-3	TRBD2	.	TRBJ2-2	TGTGCCATCAGTTGGGCAGAACTAGCGGGAGGGCCTGGCGGGGAGCTGTTTTTT	CAISWAELAGGPGGELFF
TRBV13	.	.	TRBJ1-2	TGTGCCAGCAGCTCGACCGGACAGCGTGGCTACACCTTC	CASSSTGQRGYTF
TRBV6-1	TRBD1	medium-sized	TRBJ2-7	TGTGCCAGCAGCGACGGGACAGGGGGCAACGAGCAGTACTTC	CASSDGTGGNEQYF
TRBV7-2	.	.	TRBJ2-1	TGTGCCAGCAGCTTAGTCCCTAGCCGCTACAATGAGCAGTTCTTC	CASSLVPSRYNEQFF
TRBV28	TRBD2	.	TRBJ2-5	TGTGCCAGCAGTTTGACTAGCGGGAGGTTATTGGAGACCCAGTACTTC	CASSLTSGRLLETQYF
TRBV23-1	.	.	TRBJ2-5	TGCGCCAGACAGCTTGAAGAGACCCAGTACTTC	CARQLEETQYF
TRBV7-9	TRBD1	.	TRBJ2-4	TGTGCCAGCAGCCCCGGGACGGACAGGGGTCAGTACTTC	CASSPGTDRGQYF
TRBV6-6	.	.	TRBJ1-2	TGTGCCAGCAGTGGACCGTGGGGGGACACCTATGGCTACACCTTC	CASSGPWGDTYGYTF
TRBV5-1	.	.	TRBJ2-3	TGCGCCAGCAGCTTGGAAACCTACACCGATACGCAGTATTTT	CASSLETYTDTQYF
TRBV6-1	.	once	TRBJ1-5	TGTGCCAGCAAGGCCGCCAATCAGCCCCAGCATTTT	CASKAANQPQHF
TRBV30	.	few	TRBJ2-5	TGTGCCTGGATTAGGTCCGAGACCCAGTACTTC	CAWIRSETQYF
TRBV2	.	.	TRBJ1-1	TGTGCCAGCAGTGACTCTAGGGGGGTATACACTGAAGCTTTCTTT	CASSDSRGVYTEAFF
TRBV7-8	TRBD2	.	TRBJ2-7	TGTGCCAGCAGCTTCCGGCGACTAGCGGAGCCCGACTCCTACGAGCAGTACTTC	CASSFRRLAEPDSYEQYF
TRBV13	.	.	TRBJ1-1	TGTGCCAGCAGCTTAGCACAGAACACTGAAGCTTTCTTT	CASSLAQNTEAFF
TRBV6-5	.	.	TRBJ2-1	TGTGCCAGCCGGGGCAGAACTTCTTCCTACAATGAGCAGTTCTTC	CASRGRTSSYNEQFF
TRBV10-2	TRBD1	.	TRBJ2-3	TGCGCCAGCAGTCAGGGACCCAGGGGGACGCAGTATTTT	CASSQGPRGTQYF
TRBV5-3	.	.	TRBJ1-4	TGTGCCAGAAGCCTCCCCCCGGGGGGCATGCATGAAAAACTGTTTTTT	CARSLPPGGMHEKLFF
TRBV9	.	.	TRBJ2-3	TGTGCCAGCAGCGAGGGGATATCTAGCACAGATACGCAGTATTTT	CASSEGISSTDTQYF
TRBV7-8	TRBD1	.	TRBJ1-2	TGTGCCAGCAGCTTACTAGTGGAGGGGGCGGGAGGTGGCTACACCTTC	CASSLLVEGAGGGYTF
TRBV27	TRBD1	.	TRBJ1-1	TGTGCCAGCAGGGACAGGCACGAGGGCACTGAAGCTTTCTTT	CASRDRHEGTEAFF